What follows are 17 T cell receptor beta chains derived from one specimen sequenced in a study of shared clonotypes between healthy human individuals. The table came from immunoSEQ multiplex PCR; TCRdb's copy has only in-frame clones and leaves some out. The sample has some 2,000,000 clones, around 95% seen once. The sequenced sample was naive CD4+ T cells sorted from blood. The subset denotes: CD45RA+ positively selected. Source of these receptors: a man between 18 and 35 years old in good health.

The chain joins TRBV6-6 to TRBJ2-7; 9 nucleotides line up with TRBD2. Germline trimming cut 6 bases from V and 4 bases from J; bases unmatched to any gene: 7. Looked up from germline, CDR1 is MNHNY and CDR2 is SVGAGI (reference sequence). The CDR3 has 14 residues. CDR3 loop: CASRSGSGGYEQYF. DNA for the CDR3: TGTGCCAGCAGGTCCGGGAGCGGGGGGTACGAGCAGTACTTC.

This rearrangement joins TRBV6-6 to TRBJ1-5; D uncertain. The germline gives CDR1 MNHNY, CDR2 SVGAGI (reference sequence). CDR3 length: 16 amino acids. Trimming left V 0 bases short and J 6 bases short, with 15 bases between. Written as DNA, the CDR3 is TGTGCCAGCAGTTACTCCCTCGAGGGCGCCGGTCAGCCCCAGCATTTT. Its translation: CASSYSLEGAGQPQHF.

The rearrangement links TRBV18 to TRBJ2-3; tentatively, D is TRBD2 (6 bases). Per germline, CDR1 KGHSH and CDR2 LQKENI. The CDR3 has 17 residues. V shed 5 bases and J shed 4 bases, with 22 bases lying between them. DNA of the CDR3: TGTGCCAGCTCATTAAGACGGAGTCGGGAGTACGCAGATACGCAGTATTTT. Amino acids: CASSLRRSREYADTQYF. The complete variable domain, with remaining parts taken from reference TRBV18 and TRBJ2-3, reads NAGVMQNPRHLVRRRGQEARLRCSPMKGHSHVYWYRQLPEEGLKFMVYLQKENIIDESGMPKERFSAEFPKEGPSILRIQQVVRGDSAAYFCASSLRRSREYADTQYFGPGTRLTVL.

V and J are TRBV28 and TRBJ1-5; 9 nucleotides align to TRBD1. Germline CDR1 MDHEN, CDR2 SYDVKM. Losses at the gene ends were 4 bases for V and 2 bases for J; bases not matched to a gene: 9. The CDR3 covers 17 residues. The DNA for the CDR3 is TGTGCCAGCAGTTCCCTGGACAGGGGAGGAGGCAATCAGCCCCAGCATTTT. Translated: CASSSLDRGGGNQPQHF.

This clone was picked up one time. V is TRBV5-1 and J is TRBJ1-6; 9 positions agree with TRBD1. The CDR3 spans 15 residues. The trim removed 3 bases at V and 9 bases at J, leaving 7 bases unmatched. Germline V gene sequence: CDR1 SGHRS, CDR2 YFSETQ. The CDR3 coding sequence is TGCGCCAGCAGCTCTACCGGGACAGGGTTTTCACCCCTCCACTTT. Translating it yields CASSSTGTGFSPLHF.

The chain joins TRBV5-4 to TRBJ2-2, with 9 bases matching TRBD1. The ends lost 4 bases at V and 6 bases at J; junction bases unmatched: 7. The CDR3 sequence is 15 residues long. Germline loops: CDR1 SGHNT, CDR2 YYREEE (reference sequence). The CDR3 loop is CASSQTGGEAGELFF. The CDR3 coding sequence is TGTGCCAGCAGCCAAACAGGGGGCGAGGCCGGGGAGCTGTTTTTT.

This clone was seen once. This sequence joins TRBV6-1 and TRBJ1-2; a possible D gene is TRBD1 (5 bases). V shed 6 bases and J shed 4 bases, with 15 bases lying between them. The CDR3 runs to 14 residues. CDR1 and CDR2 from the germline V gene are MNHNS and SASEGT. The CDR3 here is CASSTGIPAYGYTF. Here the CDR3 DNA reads TGTGCCAGCAGCACAGGAATACCAGCCTATGGCTACACCTTC.

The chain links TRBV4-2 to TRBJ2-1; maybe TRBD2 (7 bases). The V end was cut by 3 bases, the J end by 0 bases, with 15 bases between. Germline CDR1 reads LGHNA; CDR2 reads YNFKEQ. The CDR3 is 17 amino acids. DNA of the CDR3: TGTGCCAGCAGCCAGGAGGGGGGGATCAGCTCCTACAATGAGCAGTTCTTC. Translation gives CASSQEGGISSYNEQFF.

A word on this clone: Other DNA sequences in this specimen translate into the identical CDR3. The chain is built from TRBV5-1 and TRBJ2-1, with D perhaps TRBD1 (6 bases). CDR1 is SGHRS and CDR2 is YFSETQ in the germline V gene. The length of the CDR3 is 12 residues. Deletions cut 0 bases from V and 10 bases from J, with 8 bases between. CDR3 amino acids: CASSLEQGEQFF. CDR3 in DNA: TGCGCCAGCAGCTTGGAGCAGGGGGAGCAGTTCTTC.

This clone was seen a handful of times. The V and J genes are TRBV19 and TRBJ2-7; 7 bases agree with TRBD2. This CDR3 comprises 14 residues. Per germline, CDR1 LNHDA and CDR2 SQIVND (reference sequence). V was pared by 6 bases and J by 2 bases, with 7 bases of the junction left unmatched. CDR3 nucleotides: TGTGCCAGTAGGACTGGCGGGGGAACCTACGAGCAGTACTTC. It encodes CASRTGGGTYEQYF.

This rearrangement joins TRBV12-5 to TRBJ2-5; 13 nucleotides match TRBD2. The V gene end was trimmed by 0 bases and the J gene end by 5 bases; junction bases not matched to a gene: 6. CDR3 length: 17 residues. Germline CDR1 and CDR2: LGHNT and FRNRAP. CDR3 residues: CASGLVRTSGSGETQYF. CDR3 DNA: TGTGCTAGTGGTTTGGTAAGGACTAGCGGGAGCGGTGAGACCCAGTACTTC.

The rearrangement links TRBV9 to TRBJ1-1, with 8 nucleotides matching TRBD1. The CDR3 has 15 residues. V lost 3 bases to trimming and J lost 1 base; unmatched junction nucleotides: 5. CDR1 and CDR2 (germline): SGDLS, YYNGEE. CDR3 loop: CASSAQQGGNTEAFF. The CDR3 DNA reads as TGTGCCAGCAGCGCACAACAGGGGGGGAACACTGAAGCTTTCTTT.

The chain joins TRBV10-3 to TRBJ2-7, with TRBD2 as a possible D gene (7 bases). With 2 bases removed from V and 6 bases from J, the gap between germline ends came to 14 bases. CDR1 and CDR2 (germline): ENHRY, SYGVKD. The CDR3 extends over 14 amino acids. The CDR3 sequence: CAISEAGAGGEQYF. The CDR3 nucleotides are TGTGCCATCAGTGAGGCGGGGGCCGGGGGCGAGCAGTACTTC.

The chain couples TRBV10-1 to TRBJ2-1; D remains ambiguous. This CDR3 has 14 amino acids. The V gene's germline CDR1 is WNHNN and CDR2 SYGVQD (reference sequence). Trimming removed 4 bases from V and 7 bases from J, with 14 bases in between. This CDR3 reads CASSGDRLGNEQFF. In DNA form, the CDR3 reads TGCGCCAGCAGTGGAGATCGATTGGGGAATGAGCAGTTCTTC.

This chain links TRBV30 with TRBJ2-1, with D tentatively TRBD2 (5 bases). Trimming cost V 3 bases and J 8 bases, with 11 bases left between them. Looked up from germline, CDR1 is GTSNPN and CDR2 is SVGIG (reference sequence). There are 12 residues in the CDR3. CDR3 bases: TGTGCCTGGAGAAGAGGGTGGCATGAGCAGTTCTTC. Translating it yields CAWRRGWHEQFF.

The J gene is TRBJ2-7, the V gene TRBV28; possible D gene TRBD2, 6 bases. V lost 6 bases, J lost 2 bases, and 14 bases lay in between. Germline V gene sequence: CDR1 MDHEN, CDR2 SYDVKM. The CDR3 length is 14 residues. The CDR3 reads CASRPRRLAYEQYF. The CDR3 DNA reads TGTGCCAGCAGACCCCGCCGACTAGCCTACGAGCAGTACTTC.

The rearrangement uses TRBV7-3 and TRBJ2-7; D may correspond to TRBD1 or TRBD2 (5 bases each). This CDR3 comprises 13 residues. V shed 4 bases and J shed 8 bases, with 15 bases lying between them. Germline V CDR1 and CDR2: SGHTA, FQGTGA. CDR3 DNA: TGTGCCAGCAGCTCAAACTGGGGGACCCAGCAGTACTTC. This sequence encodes CASSSNWGTQQYF.